These 19 T cell receptor beta chains share one sample of origin, sequenced in a study of human T cells and chemical hapten exposure. Time point meaning: pre-sensitization, week 0. Treatment indicated: therapeutic diphenylcyclopropenone sensitization with weekly scalp DPC. Using its own MiXCR run on the RACE reads, TCRdb lists one record per CDR3 protein. The sample carries 300,000 to 400,000 distinct CDR3 sequences, about 5.1% recorded once. The sequences come from whole blood, collected in connection with sensitization to the hapten diphenylcyclopropenone (DPC). The receptors shown here come from a woman between 45 and 60 years old with alopecia areata. Some clones in this sample may be carry-over from other donors' samples.

This clonotype was counted only a few times. The chain links TRBV20-1 to TRBJ2-3; no clear D. The germline V gene has CDR1 DFQATT and CDR2 SNEGSKA (reference sequence). Trimming removed 5 bases from V and 0 bases from J, with 15 bases in between. The CDR3 runs 15 residues. The CDR3 region has the DNA TGCAGTGCTCGTAAAGCAGGCCCTAGCACAGATACGCAGTATTTT. Residues: CSARKAGPSTDTQYF.

The table lists this clonotype with many counts. The chain joins TRBV3-1 to TRBJ2-3; D not certain. The CDR3 extends over 17 amino acids. Trimming removed 0 bases at V and 3 bases at J, with 16 bases between. Looked up from germline, CDR1 is LGHDT and CDR2 is YNNKEL (reference sequence). CDR3 bases: TGTGCCAGCAGCCAAGATGTGGTAGCCGGACGGACAGATACGCAGTATTTT. Protein product: CASSQDVVAGRTDTQYF.

About this clonotype itself: This could be a read error, since a much larger clone is one nucleotide away. The chain has TRBV29-1 and TRBJ2-7; 8 bases are shared with TRBD2. The CDR3 extends over 14 amino acids. Per germline, CDR1 SQVTM and CDR2 ANQGSEA. V lost 6 bases to trimming and J lost 0 bases; unmatched junction nucleotides: 7. The CDR3, as DNA: TGCAGCGTAACCTCCGGGACTAGCTCCTACGAGCAGTACTTC. Protein: CSVTSGTSSYEQYF.

This clonotype was observed many times. The rearrangement joins TRBV11-3 to TRBJ1-1; D perhaps matches TRBD1 (6 bases). The CDR3 runs to 14 residues. Germline CDR1 is SGHNT and CDR2 is YENEEA. V was pared by 2 bases and J by 4 bases, with 11 bases between. In DNA, the CDR3 is TGTGCCAGCAGCTTAACCCCAGGGGCCACTGAAGCTTTCTTT. Protein sequence: CASSLTPGATEAFF.

This clonotype has ten or more counts. The chain employs TRBV20-1 and TRBJ1-4; a possible D gene is TRBD1 (5 bases). This CDR3 region has 14 residues. Trimming stripped 0 bases from V and 3 bases from J, with 8 bases between. Germline V gene data show CDR1 as DFQATT and CDR2 as SNEGSKA (reference sequence). The DNA of the CDR3 is TGCAGTGCTAGAGATTGGGGGGCTAATGAAAAACTGTTTTTT. It encodes CSARDWGANEKLFF.

This clonotype came up many times. This sequence joins TRBV20-1 and TRBJ2-7, with 10 bases that match TRBD2. J gave up 0 bases and V 7 bases, and 3 bases lay outside the gene matches. CDR3 length equals 13 residues. The germline CDR1 and CDR2 sequences are DFQATT and SNEGSKA (reference sequence). The DNA for the CDR3 is TGCAGTGTGACTAGCGGGTACTCCTACGAGCAGTACTTC. Its translation: CSVTSGYSYEQYF.

Many counts were recorded for this clonotype. CDR3 in amino acids: CASSPWTSGYEQYF. CDR3 sequence (DNA): TGTGCCAGCAGTCCATGGACTAGCGGCTACGAGCAGTACTTC. This rearrangement joins TRBV27 to TRBJ2-7; TRBD2 matches 10 bases. The germline V gene encodes CDR1 MNHEY and CDR2 SMNVEV (reference sequence). V shed 5 bases, J shed 3 bases, and the junction held 4 bases outside the gene matches. The CDR3 sequence is 14 residues long.

This clonotype has ten or more counts. This sequence joins TRBV2 and TRBJ2-3; 9 bases match TRBD2. V trimming: 9 bases; J trimming: 3 bases; junction bases outside the gene matches: 4. Germline V gives CDR1 SNHLY, CDR2 FYNNEI. This CDR3 comprises 13 residues. The CDR3 sequence is CASPGLATDTQYF. The CDR3 DNA reads as TGTGCCAGTCCGGGACTAGCTACAGATACGCAGTATTTT.

The rearrangement links TRBV6-2 or TRBV6-3 to TRBJ1-5; the D is unclear. Trimming stripped 5 bases from V and 4 bases from J, with 9 bases between. The germline V gene encodes CDR1 MNHEY and CDR2 SVGEGT. The CDR3 extends over 13 amino acids. Written as DNA, the CDR3 is TGTGCCAGCAGTGTCTATGGGAATCAGCCCCAGCATTTT. Amino acids: CASSVYGNQPQHF.

The sample holds many counts of this clonotype. The chain is built from TRBV5-6 and TRBJ1-5; the D gene is possibly TRBD1 (6 bases). Looked up from germline, CDR1 is SGHDT and CDR2 is YYEEEE. The CDR3 spans 15 residues. V lost 3 bases and J 6 bases, leaving 16 bases between the germline ends. CDR3 nucleotide sequence: TGTGCCAGCAGCTCGTGGGACACGAGCCGTCAGCCCCAGCATTTT. As protein: CASSSWDTSRQPQHF.

This clonotype has a count of ten or more. The CDR3 loop reads CSARYRDFSLTDTQYF. The CDR3 nucleotides read TGCAGTGCTAGGTACCGGGACTTTTCCCTCACAGATACGCAGTATTTT. The V call is TRBV20-1, the J call TRBJ2-3; the D gene is possibly TRBD2 (6 bases). The V end lost 3 bases, the J end lost 2 bases, and 18 bases lay between the germline ends. Germline V gene sequence: CDR1 DFQATT, CDR2 SNEGSKA (reference sequence). CDR3 length: 16 amino acids.

Only a few counts were recorded for this clonotype. The CDR3, as DNA: TGTGCCAGCAGCGTAGCCGGCAGTACCCGCTACGAGCAGTACTTC. This codes for CASSVAGSTRYEQYF. This chain connects TRBV9 to TRBJ2-7; no clear D gene. Deletions cut 0 bases from V and 3 bases from J, with 13 bases between. CDR1 and CDR2 from the germline V gene are SGDLS and YYNGEE. This CDR3 has 15 amino acids. The full variable domain, completed using reference TRBV9 and TRBJ2-7, is DSGVTQTPKHLITATGQRVTLRCSPRSGDLSVYWYQQSLDQGLQFLIQYYNGEERAKGNILERFSAQQFPDLHSELNLSSLELGDSALYFCASSVAGSTRYEQYFGPGTRLTVT.

This clonotype was counted many times. The rearrangement links TRBV7-8 to TRBJ1-1; D unresolved. This CDR3 region has 16 residues. Germline assignment: CDR1 SGHVS and CDR2 FQNEAQ. V was cut by 4 bases and J by 1 base, with 16 bases left in between. The chain's CDR3 is CASSSPTRVPNTEAFF. The CDR3 DNA sequence: TGTGCCAGCAGCTCACCTACAAGGGTTCCGAACACTGAAGCTTTCTTT.

This clonotype was detected ten times or more. The chain employs TRBV29-1 and TRBJ1-1, with D unresolved. The V and J ends lost 2 bases and 5 bases respectively, with 9 bases between them. From germline, CDR1 is SQVTM and CDR2 ANQGSEA. The length of the CDR3 is 12 residues. The CDR3 bases are TGCAGCGTTGAACTGGGGTGGACTGAAGCTTTCTTT. Protein product: CSVELGWTEAFF.

This chain uses TRBV20-1 with TRBJ2-4; 10 positions agree with TRBD2. CDR3 size: 19 residues. Per the germline V gene, CDR1 is DFQATT and CDR2 is SNEGSKA (reference sequence). The junction had 18 bases not matched to a gene; V was cut back by 6 bases and J by 1 base. CDR3 nucleotides: TGCAGTGCGTACGAGCGGGGGGGCTTCCGACTGTTGGCCAAAAACATTCAGTACTTC. This translates into CSAYERGGFRLLAKNIQYF.

V and J are TRBV5-1 and TRBJ1-2; possible D gene TRBD1, 6 bases. Trimming stripped 5 bases from V and 3 bases from J, with 11 bases between. CDR1 SGHRS and CDR2 YFSETQ come from the germline V gene. This CDR3 is built from 13 residues. This CDR3 reads CASRAGGDYGYTF. The CDR3 bases are TGCGCCAGCAGGGCGGGGGGCGACTATGGCTACACCTTC.

This clonotype was counted only a few times. The chain joins TRBV6-2 or TRBV6-3 to TRBJ2-2; 8 nucleotides agree with TRBD2. The CDR3 contains 17 residues. After removal of 2 bases from V and 6 bases from J, the junction contained 11 bases not matched to a gene. From germline, CDR1 is MNHEY and CDR2 SVGEGT. This chain's CDR3 is CASSYRKAGEVPGELFF. In DNA form, the CDR3 reads TGTGCCAGCAGTTACCGGAAAGCGGGAGAAGTGCCCGGGGAGCTGTTTTTT.

This sequence joins TRBV6-5 and TRBJ1-1; 8 bases agree with TRBD1. In germline, CDR1 is MNHEY, CDR2 SVGAGI. The length of the CDR3 is 16 residues. V trimming: 6 bases; J trimming: 5 bases; junction bases outside the gene matches: 14. Here the CDR3 reads CASSKSPTGAGTEAFF. Here the CDR3 DNA reads TGTGCCAGCAGCAAATCGCCGACAGGGGCAGGGACTGAAGCTTTCTTT.

This clonotype was detected a few times. The V and J genes are TRBV12-3 or TRBV12-4 and TRBJ1-5, with 9 positions matching TRBD1. The CDR3 is 15 amino acids. V lost 1 base, J lost 5 bases, and 3 bases stayed unmatched. The CDR3 nucleotides read TGTGCCAGCAGTTTAGACAGGGGGCAGGATCAGCCCCAGCATTTT. It is translated as CASSLDRGQDQPQHF.